These 5 T cell receptor beta chains originate from one sample sequenced in a study of blood T cell repertoires in COVID-19. The repertoire was sequenced with immunoSEQ multiplex PCR; TCRdb's copy has only in-frame clones and lacks some. The data hold over 200,000 clones, with about 88% observed a single time. The source material was peripheral blood. These receptors originate from a man aged 35 to 55 with active or convalescent COVID-19.

The chain employs TRBV4-1 and TRBJ1-6; D unresolved. V was shortened by 0 bases and J by 12 bases, with 12 bases between the two germline ends. The CDR3 loop spans 14 amino acids. CDR1 and CDR2 from the germline V gene are MGHRA and YSYEKL. The CDR3 DNA is TGCGCCAGCAGCCAAGATCATGGCCCCCGACCCCTCCACTTT. Translation: CASSQDHGPRPLHF.

This clone was counted a single time. The V call is TRBV5-6, the J call TRBJ2-7, with TRBD1 matching 9 bases. V lost 4 bases, J lost 2 bases, and 4 bases stayed unmatched. Looked up from germline, CDR1 is SGHDT and CDR2 is YYEEEE. The CDR3 contains 14 residues. CDR3: CASSLRQGAYEQYF. CDR3 sequence (DNA): TGTGCCAGCAGCCTCAGACAGGGGGCCTACGAGCAGTACTTC.

This clone was seen once. The chain links TRBV6-5 to TRBJ1-5, with unresolved D. Trimming removed 5 bases at V and 7 bases at J, with 15 bases between. Germline V gene sequence: CDR1 MNHEY, CDR2 SVGAGI. This CDR3 is 14 amino acids long. Here the CDR3 DNA reads TGTGCCAGCAGTCCACTCCCCCCGGGACAGCCCCAGCATTTT. It yields the protein CASSPLPPGQPQHF.

The chain employs TRBV27 and TRBJ1-4; no firm D call. Trimming took off 0 bases at V and 7 bases at J, with 6 bases between the two ends. Per the germline V gene, CDR1 is MNHEY and CDR2 is SMNVEV (reference sequence). CDR3 length: 13 amino acids. The CDR3 DNA reads as TGTGCCAGCAGTTTATCGAGCGGTGAAAAACTGTTTTTT. It codes for CASSLSSGEKLFF.

The chain links TRBV27 to TRBJ2-7; D gene ambiguous. Trimming removed 0 bases from V and 5 bases from J, with 8 bases in between. This CDR3 is built from 13 residues. Germline V gene sequence: CDR1 MNHEY, CDR2 SMNVEV (reference sequence). CDR3 in DNA: TGTGCCAGCAGTTTATCTAGTATGGACGAGCAGTACTTC. This encodes CASSLSSMDEQYF.